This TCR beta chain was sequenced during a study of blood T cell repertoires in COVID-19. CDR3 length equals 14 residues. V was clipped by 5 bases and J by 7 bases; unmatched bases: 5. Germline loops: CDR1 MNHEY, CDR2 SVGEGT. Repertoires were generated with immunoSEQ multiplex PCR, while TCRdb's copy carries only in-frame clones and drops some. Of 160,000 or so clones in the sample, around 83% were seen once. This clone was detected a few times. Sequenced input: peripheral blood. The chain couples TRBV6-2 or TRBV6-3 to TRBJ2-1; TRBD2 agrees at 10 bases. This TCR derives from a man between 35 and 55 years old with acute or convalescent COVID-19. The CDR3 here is CASSHLAGENEQFF. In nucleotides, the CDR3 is TGTGCCAGCAGTCATCTAGCGGGGGAAAATGAGCAGTTCTTC.